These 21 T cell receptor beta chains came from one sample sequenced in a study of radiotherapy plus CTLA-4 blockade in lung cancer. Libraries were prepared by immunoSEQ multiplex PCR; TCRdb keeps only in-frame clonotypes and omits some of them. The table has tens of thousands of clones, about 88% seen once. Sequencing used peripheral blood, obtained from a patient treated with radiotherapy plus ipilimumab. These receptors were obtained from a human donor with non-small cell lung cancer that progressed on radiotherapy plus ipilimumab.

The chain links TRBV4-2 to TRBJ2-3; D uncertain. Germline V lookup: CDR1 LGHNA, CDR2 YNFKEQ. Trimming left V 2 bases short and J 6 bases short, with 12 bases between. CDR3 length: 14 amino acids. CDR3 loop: CASSQSNYGDTQYF. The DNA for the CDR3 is TGTGCCAGCAGCCAATCGAATTATGGTGATACGCAGTATTTT.

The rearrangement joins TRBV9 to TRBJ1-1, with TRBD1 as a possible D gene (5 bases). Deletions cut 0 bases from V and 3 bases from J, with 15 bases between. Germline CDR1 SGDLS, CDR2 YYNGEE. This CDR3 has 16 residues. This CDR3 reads CASSVEPQRGDTEAFF. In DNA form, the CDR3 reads TGTGCCAGCAGCGTAGAACCGCAGCGGGGGGACACTGAAGCTTTCTTT.

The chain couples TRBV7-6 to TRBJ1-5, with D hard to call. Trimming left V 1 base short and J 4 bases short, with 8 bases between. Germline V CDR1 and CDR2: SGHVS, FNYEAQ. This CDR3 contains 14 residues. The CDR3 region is CASSLEEGNQPQHF. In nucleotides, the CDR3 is TGTGCCAGCAGCTTAGAGGAGGGTAATCAGCCCCAGCATTTT.

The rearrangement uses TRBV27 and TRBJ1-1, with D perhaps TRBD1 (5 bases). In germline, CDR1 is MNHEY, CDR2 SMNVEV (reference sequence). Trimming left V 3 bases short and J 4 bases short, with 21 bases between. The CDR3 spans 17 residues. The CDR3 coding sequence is TGTGCCAGCAGTTTTAGGGGATGGGGGACTCCGGGCACTGAAGCTTTCTTT. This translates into CASSFRGWGTPGTEAFF.

The CDR3 sequence: CAISGGSEMAYEQYF. For the CDR3, the DNA is TGTGCCATCAGTGGGGGCAGTGAAATGGCCTACGAGCAGTACTTC. This chain uses TRBV10-3 with TRBJ2-7, with a tentative D call TRBD1 (5 bases). Germline loops: CDR1 ENHRY, CDR2 SYGVKD. The V gene lost 4 bases and the J gene lost 2 bases, with 15 bases spanning the gap. The CDR3 runs 15 residues.

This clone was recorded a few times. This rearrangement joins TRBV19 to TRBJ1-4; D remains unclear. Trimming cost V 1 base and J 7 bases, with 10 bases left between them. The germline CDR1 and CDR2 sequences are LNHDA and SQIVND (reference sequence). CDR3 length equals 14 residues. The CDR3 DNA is TGTGCCAGTAGTATAGGAGGACGGACTGAAAAACTGTTTTTT. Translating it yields CASSIGGRTEKLFF.

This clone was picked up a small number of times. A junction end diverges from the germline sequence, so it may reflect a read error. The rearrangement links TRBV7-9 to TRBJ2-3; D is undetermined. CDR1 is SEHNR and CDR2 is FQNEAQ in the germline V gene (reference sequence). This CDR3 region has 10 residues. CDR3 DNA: TGTGCCAGCAGCTTTCCGCCAGGACCTTTT. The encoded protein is CASSFPPGPF. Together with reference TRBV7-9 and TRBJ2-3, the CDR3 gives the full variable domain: DTGVSQNPRHKITKRGQNVTFRCDPISEHNRLYWYRQTLGQGPEFLTYFQNEAQLEKSRLLSDRFSAERPKGSFSTLEIQRTEQGDSAMYLCASSFPPGPFGPGTRLTVL.

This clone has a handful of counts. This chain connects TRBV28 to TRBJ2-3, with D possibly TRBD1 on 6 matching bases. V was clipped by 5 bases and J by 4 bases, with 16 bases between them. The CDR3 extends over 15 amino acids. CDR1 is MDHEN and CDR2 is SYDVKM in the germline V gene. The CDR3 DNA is TGTGCCAGCAGTCGGGACACTGGACCTTCAGATACGCAGTATTTT. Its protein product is CASSRDTGPSDTQYF.

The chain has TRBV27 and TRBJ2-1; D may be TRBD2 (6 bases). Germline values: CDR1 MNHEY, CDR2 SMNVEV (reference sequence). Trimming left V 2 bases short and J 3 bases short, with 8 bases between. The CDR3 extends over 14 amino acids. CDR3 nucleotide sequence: TGTGCCAGCAGTTTACGGACTATCTACAATGAGCAGTTCTTC. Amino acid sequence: CASSLRTIYNEQFF.

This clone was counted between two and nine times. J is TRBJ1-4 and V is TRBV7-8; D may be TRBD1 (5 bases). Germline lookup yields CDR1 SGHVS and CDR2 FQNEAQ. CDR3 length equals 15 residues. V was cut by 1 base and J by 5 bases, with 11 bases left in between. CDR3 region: CASSLGGARNEKLFF. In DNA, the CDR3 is TGTGCCAGCAGCTTAGGCGGGGCCAGAAATGAAAAACTGTTTTTT.

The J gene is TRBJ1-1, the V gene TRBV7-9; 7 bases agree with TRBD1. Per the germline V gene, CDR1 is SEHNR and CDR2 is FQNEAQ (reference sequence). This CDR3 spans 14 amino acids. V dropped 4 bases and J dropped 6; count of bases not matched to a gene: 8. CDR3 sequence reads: CASSSGQARPEAFF. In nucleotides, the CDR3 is TGTGCCAGCAGCTCCGGACAGGCCAGGCCTGAAGCTTTCTTT.

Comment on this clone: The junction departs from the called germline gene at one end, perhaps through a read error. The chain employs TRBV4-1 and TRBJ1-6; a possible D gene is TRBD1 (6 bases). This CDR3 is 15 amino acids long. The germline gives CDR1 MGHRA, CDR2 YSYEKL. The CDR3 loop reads CASSQFEGGGSPLHF. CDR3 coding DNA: TGTGCCAGCAGCCAATTTGAAGGGGGAGGATCACCCCTCCACTTT.

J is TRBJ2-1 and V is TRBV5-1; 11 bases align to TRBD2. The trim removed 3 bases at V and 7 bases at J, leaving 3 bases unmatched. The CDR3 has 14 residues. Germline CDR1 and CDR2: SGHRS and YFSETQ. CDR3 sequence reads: CASSSLAGGNEQFF. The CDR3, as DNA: TGCGCCAGCAGCTCTCTAGCGGGAGGTAATGAGCAGTTCTTC.

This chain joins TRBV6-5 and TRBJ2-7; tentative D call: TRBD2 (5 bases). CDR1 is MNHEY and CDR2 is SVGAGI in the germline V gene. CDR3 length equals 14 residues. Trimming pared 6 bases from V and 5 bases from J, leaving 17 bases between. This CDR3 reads CASRAGILGDEQYF. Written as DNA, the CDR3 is TGTGCCAGCAGGGCCGGGATTTTGGGCGACGAGCAGTACTTC.

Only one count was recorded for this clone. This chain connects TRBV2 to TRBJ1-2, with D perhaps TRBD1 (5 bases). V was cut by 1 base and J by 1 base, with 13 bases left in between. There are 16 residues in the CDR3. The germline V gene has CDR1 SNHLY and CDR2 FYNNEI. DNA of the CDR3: TGTGCCAGCAGTGAAGATTGGCCGGGGGGTAACTATGGCTACACCTTC. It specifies CASSEDWPGGNYGYTF.

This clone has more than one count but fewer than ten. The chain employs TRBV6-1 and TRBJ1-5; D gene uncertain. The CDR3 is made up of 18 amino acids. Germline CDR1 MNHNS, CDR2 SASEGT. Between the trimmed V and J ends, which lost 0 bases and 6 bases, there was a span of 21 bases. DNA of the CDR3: TGTGCCAGCAGTGAAGCCGCACGTCTCCGGGTCACTGGTCAGCCCCAGCATTTT. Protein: CASSEAARLRVTGQPQHF.

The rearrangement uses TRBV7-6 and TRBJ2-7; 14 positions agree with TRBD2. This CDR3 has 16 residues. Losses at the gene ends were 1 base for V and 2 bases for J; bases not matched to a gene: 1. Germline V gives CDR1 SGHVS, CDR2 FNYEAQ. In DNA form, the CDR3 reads TGTGCCAGCAGCTTAGGGGGACTAGCGGGAGCCTACGAGCAGTACTTC. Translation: CASSLGGLAGAYEQYF.

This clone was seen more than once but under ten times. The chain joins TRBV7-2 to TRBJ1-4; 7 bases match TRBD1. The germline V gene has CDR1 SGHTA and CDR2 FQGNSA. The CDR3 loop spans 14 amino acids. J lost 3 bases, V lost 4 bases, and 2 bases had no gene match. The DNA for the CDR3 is TGTGCCAGCAGCTCCGGACAGGCTAATGAAAAACTGTTTTTT. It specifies CASSSGQANEKLFF.

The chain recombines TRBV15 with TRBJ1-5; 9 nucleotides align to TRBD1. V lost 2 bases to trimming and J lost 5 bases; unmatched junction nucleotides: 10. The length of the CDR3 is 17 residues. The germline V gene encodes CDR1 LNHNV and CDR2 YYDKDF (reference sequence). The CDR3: CATSRQPPGQGYQPQHF. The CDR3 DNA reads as TGTGCCACCAGCAGACAACCCCCGGGACAGGGATATCAGCCCCAGCATTTT.

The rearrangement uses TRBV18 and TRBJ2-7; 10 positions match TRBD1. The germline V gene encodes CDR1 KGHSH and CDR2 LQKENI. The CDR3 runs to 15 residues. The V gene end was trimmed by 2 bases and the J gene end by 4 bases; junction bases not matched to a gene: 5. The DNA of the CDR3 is TGTGCCAGCTCACCAACGACAGGGGGCTTTTACGAGCAGTACTTC. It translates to CASSPTTGGFYEQYF.

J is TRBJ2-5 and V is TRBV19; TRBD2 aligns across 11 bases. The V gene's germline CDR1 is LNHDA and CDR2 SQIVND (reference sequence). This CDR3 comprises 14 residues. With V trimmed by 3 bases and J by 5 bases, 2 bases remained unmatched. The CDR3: CASSMASGRETQYF. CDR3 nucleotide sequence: TGTGCCAGTAGTATGGCTAGCGGGAGGGAGACCCAGTACTTC. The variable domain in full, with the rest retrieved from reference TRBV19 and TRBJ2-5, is DGGITQSPKYLFRKEGQNVTLSCEQNLNHDAMYWYRQDPGQGLRLIYYSQIVNDFQKGDIAEGYSVSREKKESFPLTVTSAQKNPTAFYLCASSMASGRETQYFGPGTRLLVL.